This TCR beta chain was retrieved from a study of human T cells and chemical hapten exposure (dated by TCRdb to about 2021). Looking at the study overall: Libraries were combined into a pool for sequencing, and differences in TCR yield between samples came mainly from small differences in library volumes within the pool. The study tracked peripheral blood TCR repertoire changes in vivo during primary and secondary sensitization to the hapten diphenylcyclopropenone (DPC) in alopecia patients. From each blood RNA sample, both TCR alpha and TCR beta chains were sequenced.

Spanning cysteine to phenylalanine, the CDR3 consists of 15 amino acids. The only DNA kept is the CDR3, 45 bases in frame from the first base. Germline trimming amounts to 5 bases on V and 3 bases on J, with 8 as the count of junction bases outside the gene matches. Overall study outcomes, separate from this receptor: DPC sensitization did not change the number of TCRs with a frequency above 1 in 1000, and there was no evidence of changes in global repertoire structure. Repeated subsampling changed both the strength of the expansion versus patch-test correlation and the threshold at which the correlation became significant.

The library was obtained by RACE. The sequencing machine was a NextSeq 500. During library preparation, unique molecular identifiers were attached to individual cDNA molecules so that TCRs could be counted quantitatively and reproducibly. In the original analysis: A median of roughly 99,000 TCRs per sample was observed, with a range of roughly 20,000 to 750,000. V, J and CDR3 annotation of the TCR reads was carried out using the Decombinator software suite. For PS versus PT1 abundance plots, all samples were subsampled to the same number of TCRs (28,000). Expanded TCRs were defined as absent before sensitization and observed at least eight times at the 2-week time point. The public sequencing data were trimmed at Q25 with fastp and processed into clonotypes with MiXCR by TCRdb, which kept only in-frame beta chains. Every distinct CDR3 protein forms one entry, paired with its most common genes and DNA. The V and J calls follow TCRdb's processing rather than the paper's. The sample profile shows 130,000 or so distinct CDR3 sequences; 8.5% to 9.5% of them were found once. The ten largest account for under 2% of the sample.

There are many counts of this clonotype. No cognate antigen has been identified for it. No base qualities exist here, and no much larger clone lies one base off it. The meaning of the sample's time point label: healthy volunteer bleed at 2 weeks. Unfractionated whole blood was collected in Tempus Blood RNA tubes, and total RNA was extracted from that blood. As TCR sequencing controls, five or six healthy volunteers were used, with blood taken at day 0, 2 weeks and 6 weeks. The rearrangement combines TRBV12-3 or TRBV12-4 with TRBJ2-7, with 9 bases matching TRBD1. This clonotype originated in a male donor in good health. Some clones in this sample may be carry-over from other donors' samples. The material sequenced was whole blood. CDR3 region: CASSIGDREFYEQYF. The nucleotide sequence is TGTGCCAGCAGTATTGGGGACAGGGAGTTCTACGAGCAGTACTTC.